Listed here are 19 T cell receptor beta chains from one sample, sequenced in a study of T cells of healthy individuals. In TCRdb, the 5' RACE reads were re-called with MiXCR into one record per CDR3 protein. The repertoire holds 45,000 to 60,000 distinct CDR3 sequences, with approximately 14% as singletons. The origin of the receptors is a human donor in good health.

In its sample, this clonotype was seen many times. This rearrangement joins TRBV3-1 to TRBJ2-3; D might be TRBD1 (7 bases). The CDR3 is 14 residues long. The V end was cut by 8 bases, the J end by 0 bases, with 12 bases between. Looked up from germline, CDR1 is LGHDT and CDR2 is YNNKEL (reference sequence). CDR3 nucleotide sequence: TGTGCCAGCGGAGGGGGCACAAGCACAGATACGCAGTATTTT. Its protein product is CASGGGTSTDTQYF.

The CDR3 sequence is CASSLDRGDQPQHF. The CDR3 DNA reads TGTGCCAGCAGCTTAGATAGGGGGGATCAGCCCCAGCATTTT. The chain joins TRBV11-2 to TRBJ1-5; TRBD1 might be the D (6 bases). This CDR3 has 14 amino acids. Trimming shortened V by 0 bases and J by 5 bases, and 8 bases separated the two germline ends. The germline gives CDR1 SGHAT, CDR2 FQNNGV.

The rearrangement uses TRBV20-1 and TRBJ2-7; D could derive from TRBD1 or TRBD2 (5 bases each). Deletions cut 0 bases from V and 0 bases from J, with 24 bases between. The CDR3 sequence is 19 residues long. In germline, CDR1 is DFQATT, CDR2 SNEGSKA (reference sequence). CDR3 loop: CSARDRWGLVRGRSYEQYF. CDR3 coding DNA: TGCAGTGCTAGAGATCGCTGGGGGTTGGTAAGGGGACGCTCCTACGAGCAGTACTTC.

The chain carries TRBV7-9 and TRBJ1-4; D is unresolved. The CDR3 extends over 15 amino acids. Germline CDR1 reads SEHNR; CDR2 reads FQNEAQ (reference sequence). Trimming took off 2 bases at V and 7 bases at J, with 14 bases between the two ends. The CDR3 protein is CASSLPGDKFEKLFF. The CDR3 coding sequence is TGTGCCAGCAGCTTACCGGGCGATAAGTTTGAAAAACTGTTTTTT.

Many counts were recorded for this clonotype. The CDR3 coding sequence is TGTGCCAGTAGTATAGATTACCTAGCGGGAGCGAGGGAGCAGTTCTTC. Translation: CASSIDYLAGAREQFF. The rearrangement links TRBV19 to TRBJ2-1, with TRBD2 identical over 10 bases. Germline CDR1 and CDR2: LNHDA and SQIVND (reference sequence). With 0 bases clipped from V and 10 bases from J, the junction kept 9 bases outside the gene matches. CDR3 length: 16 residues.

The V and J genes are TRBV29-1 and TRBJ1-2, with TRBD1 matching 8 bases. Trimming at V came to 6 bases and at J to 4 bases, leaving 4 bases not matched to a gene. The CDR3 is 12 residues long. CDR1 SQVTM and CDR2 ANQGSEA come from the germline V gene. The CDR3 DNA follows: TGCAGCGTCGACAGGGGCAGCTATGGCTACACCTTC. It is translated as CSVDRGSYGYTF.

Many counts were recorded for this clonotype. The gene calls are TRBV7-9 and TRBJ2-1; possibly TRBD2 for D (6 bases). Germline V gene sequence: CDR1 SEHNR, CDR2 FQNEAQ (reference sequence). This CDR3 is 11 amino acids long. V shed 5 bases and J shed 16 bases, with 15 bases lying between them. As DNA, the CDR3 is TGTGCCAGCAGCGCCTTGCCGGGAGTCTTCTTC. It specifies CASSALPGVFF.

The sample holds a few counts of this clonotype. The rearrangement joins TRBV14 to TRBJ1-1; D not resolved. This CDR3 spans 13 amino acids. Trimming stripped 5 bases from V and 1 base from J, with 8 bases between. Germline V gene data show CDR1 as SGHDN and CDR2 as FVKESK. The CDR3 sequence: CASSARQNTEAFF. CDR3 bases: TGTGCCAGCAGCGCTCGACAGAACACTGAAGCTTTCTTT.

V usage is TRBV18 and J usage is TRBJ2-3; weak D call: TRBD1 (5 bases). Trimming stripped 2 bases from V and 3 bases from J, with 9 bases between. Germline-derived CDR1 and CDR2 are KGHSH and LQKENI. The CDR3 has 14 residues. The CDR3 spells CASSPSGHTDTQYF. Written as DNA, the CDR3 is TGTGCCAGCTCACCAAGTGGACATACAGATACGCAGTATTTT.

This clonotype was seen many times. Written as DNA, the CDR3 is TGCAGTGCTAGCGGGAGGCCCTCTTTTAGCTCCTACGAGCAGTACTTC. Protein: CSASGRPSFSSYEQYF. This chain uses TRBV20-1 with TRBJ2-7; 7 bases are a match to TRBD2. Germline V gene sequence: CDR1 DFQATT, CDR2 SNEGSKA (reference sequence). Losses at the gene ends were 3 bases for V and 0 bases for J; bases not matched to a gene: 11. The CDR3 is 16 residues long.

This clonotype was counted between two and nine times. The genes are TRBV27 and TRBJ2-6; a possible D gene is TRBD1 (6 bases). This CDR3 spans 17 amino acids. CDR1 and CDR2 (germline): MNHEY, SMNVEV (reference sequence). The germline V and J ends were trimmed by 4 bases and 0 bases, with 13 bases remaining between them. The CDR3 sequence: CASSSQGSDSGANVLTF. DNA of the CDR3: TGTGCCAGCAGTTCACAGGGATCGGACTCTGGGGCCAACGTCCTGACTTTC.

The chain is built from TRBV20-1 and TRBJ1-2, with D uncertain. The CDR3 spans 12 residues. V was shortened by 4 bases and J by 4 bases, with 10 bases between the two germline ends. Germline V lookup: CDR1 DFQATT, CDR2 SNEGSKA (reference sequence). CDR3 loop: CSAKTGSYGYTF. CDR3 DNA: TGCAGTGCTAAAACGGGGTCCTATGGCTACACCTTC.

This clonotype was seen a few times. The CDR3 region has the DNA TGTGCCAGTAGTATCAGCAGGGGGCGCGTTCAATACGAGCAGTACTTC. Translated: CASSISRGRVQYEQYF. J is TRBJ2-7 and V is TRBV19; TRBD1 aligns across 8 bases. V lost 3 bases, J lost 4 bases, and 11 bases stayed unmatched. Germline CDR1 reads LNHDA; CDR2 reads SQIVND (reference sequence). The length of the CDR3 is 16 residues.

This clonotype was seen repeatedly, ten times or more. For the CDR3, the DNA is TGTGCCACCAGTGACCCAGCCGGACGTTACAATGAGCAGTTCTTC. Protein sequence: CATSDPAGRYNEQFF. V usage is TRBV24-1 and J usage is TRBJ2-1; D is uncertain. The CDR3 is 15 amino acids. Deletions cut 4 bases from V and 4 bases from J, with 13 bases between. Germline assignment: CDR1 KGHDR and CDR2 SFDVKD.

The J gene is TRBJ2-6, the V gene TRBV27, with 9 bases fitting TRBD1. The CDR3 totals 20 residues. Losses at the gene ends were 7 bases for V and 4 bases for J; bases not matched to a gene: 20. From germline, CDR1 is MNHEY and CDR2 SMNVEV (reference sequence). The CDR3 nucleotides read TGTGCCAGCACCCCGGACAGGGGCGCGGGGTTGGCGTCCGGGGCCAACGTCCTGACTTTC. This encodes CASTPDRGAGLASGANVLTF. The full variable domain, in which reference TRBV27 and TRBJ2-6 provide the parts outside the CDR3, is EAQVTQNPRYLITVTGKKLTVTCSQNMNHEYMSWYRQDPGLGLRQIYYSMNVEVTDKGDVPEGYKVSRKEKRNFPLILESPSPNQTSLYFCASTPDRGAGLASGANVLTFGAGSRLTVL.

The table lists this clonotype with many counts. The chain employs TRBV18 and TRBJ2-3; D unresolved. The CDR3 consists of 12 residues. Between the trimmed V and J ends, which lost 4 bases and 2 bases, there was a span of 4 bases. Looked up from germline, CDR1 is KGHSH and CDR2 is LQKENI. The CDR3 protein is CASSRYTDTQYF. CDR3 nucleotide sequence: TGTGCCAGCTCACGATACACAGATACGCAGTATTTT.

This clonotype was observed a few times. The chain combines TRBV9 with TRBJ1-2; 7 bases line up with TRBD1. The CDR3 runs 15 residues. V shed 0 bases, J shed 2 bases, and the junction held 4 bases outside the gene matches. Germline CDR1 SGDLS, CDR2 YYNGEE. The DNA for the CDR3 is TGTGCCAGCAGCGTAGGAGGGGGCATGAACTATGGCTACACCTTC. Its protein is CASSVGGGMNYGYTF.

The chain employs TRBV11-3 and TRBJ2-7, with TRBD1 identical over 7 bases. In germline, CDR1 is SGHNT, CDR2 YENEEA. The ends lost 4 bases at V and 3 bases at J; junction bases unmatched: 3. The CDR3 is 13 residues long. The CDR3 DNA sequence: TGTGCCAGCAGCTATGACAGGGACTACGAGCAGTACTTC. Protein sequence: CASSYDRDYEQYF.

The table lists this clonotype with many counts. V usage is TRBV6-5 and J usage is TRBJ2-6; perhaps TRBD1 as D (5 bases). This CDR3 contains 17 residues. Germline loops: CDR1 MNHEY, CDR2 SVGAGI. The ends were cut back, 2 bases at V and 0 bases at J, with 11 bases in the middle. The CDR3 coding sequence is TGTGCCAGCAGTTACGACAGTGGTAGCTCTGGGGCCAACGTCCTGACTTTC. It is translated as CASSYDSGSSGANVLTF.